The next 3 T cell receptor beta chains were all read from a single sample in a study of shared clonotypes between healthy human individuals. Clones were sequenced by immunoSEQ multiplex PCR, and TCRdb holds only the in-frame ones, with some missing. The profile covers roughly 400,000 clones, with 96% appearing a single time and less than 0.35% taken by the ten largest. Sequencing was done on a sample of memory CD8+ T cells sorted from blood. Subset: CD45RO+ cells pooled with CCR7-negative TemRA cells. Source of these receptors: a young man in good health.

The J gene is TRBJ2-1, the V gene TRBV19; 10 bases match TRBD2. J gave up 12 bases and V 1 base, and 9 bases lay outside the gene matches. Germline V gene sequence: CDR1 LNHDA, CDR2 SQIVND (reference sequence). The CDR3 spans 15 residues. The CDR3 region is CASSIVSGRAERQFF. The CDR3 DNA sequence: TGTGCCAGTAGTATAGTAAGCGGGAGGGCCGAAAGGCAGTTCTTC. Full variable domain (missing parts from reference TRBV19 and TRBJ2-1): DGGITQSPKYLFRKEGQNVTLSCEQNLNHDAMYWYRQDPGQGLRLIYYSQIVNDFQKGDIAEGYSVSREKKESFPLTVTSAQKNPTAFYLCASSIVSGRAERQFFGPGTRLTVL.

DNA for the CDR3: TGTGCCAGCACCATGACTAGCGGAGCGAGCTCCTACAATGAGCAGTTCTTC. Translating gives CASTMTSGASSYNEQFF. The V call is TRBV5-5, the J call TRBJ2-1; 9 bases line up with TRBD2. The germline CDR1 and CDR2 sequences are SGHKS and YYEKEE (reference sequence). CDR3 length: 17 residues. The V segment lost 6 bases and the J segment 0 bases; nucleotides outside the gene matches: 10.

The DNA for the CDR3 is TGTGCCACCAGCAGTGAAGCGGGAGCCCAGTACTTC. Protein: CATSSEAGAQYF. The chain combines TRBV15 with TRBJ2-5, with 8 bases lining up with TRBD2. From germline, CDR1 is LNHNV and CDR2 YYDKDF (reference sequence). With 3 bases clipped from V and 9 bases from J, the junction kept 3 bases outside the gene matches. This CDR3 has 12 amino acids.